Listed here are 10 T cell receptor beta chains from one sample, sequenced in a study of cytomegalovirus exposure and HLA in healthy donors. PCR involved 60 Vbeta and 13 Jbeta primers. Generated by immunoSEQ multiplex PCR, the TCRdb table keeps only in-frame clones and is missing some. The sample has approximately 70,000 clones; approximately 78% are singletons. The sequenced sample consisted of PBMCs. Receptors were obtained from a man aged 35-49 years in good health and CMV-seronegative.

The CDR3 spells CASSVGGPIPYGYTF. CDR3 sequence (DNA): TGTGCCAGCAGCGTCGGGGGTCCGATTCCCTATGGCTACACCTTC. The chain uses TRBV7-6 and TRBJ1-2; possibly TRBD1 for D (5 bases). V was shortened by 5 bases and J by 4 bases, with 17 bases between the two germline ends. This CDR3 comprises 15 residues. CDR1 and CDR2 from the germline V gene are SGHVS and FNYEAQ. The whole variable domain, remainder taken from reference TRBV7-6 and TRBJ1-2, is GAGVSQSPRYKVTKRGQDVALRCDPISGHVSLYWYRQALGQGPEFLTYFNYEAQQDKSGLPNDRFSAERPEGSISTLTIQRTEQRDSAMYRCASSVGGPIPYGYTFGSGTRLTVV.

V and J are TRBV18 and TRBJ2-2; TRBD1 is a possible D gene (6 bases). The germline V and J ends were trimmed by 3 bases and 1 base, with 9 bases remaining between them. The germline V gene has CDR1 KGHSH and CDR2 LQKENI. The CDR3 sequence is 15 residues long. CDR3 protein: CASSPPRGNTGELFF. DNA of the CDR3: TGTGCCAGCTCACCCCCCAGGGGGAACACCGGGGAGCTGTTTTTT.

This clone was seen a handful of times. This sequence joins TRBV28 and TRBJ2-2; D remains ambiguous. CDR3 length: 16 residues. Per germline, CDR1 MDHEN and CDR2 SYDVKM. Trimming stripped 4 bases from V and 0 bases from J, with 12 bases between. CDR3 bases: TGTGCCAGCAGTTCCCCCGCGGCCGCGAACACCGGGGAGCTGTTTTTT. Its protein is CASSSPAAANTGELFF.

The chain combines TRBV6-1 with TRBJ2-7, with D possibly being TRBD2 (5 bases). Trimming left V 1 base short and J 7 bases short, with 11 bases between. CDR1 and CDR2 from the germline V gene are MNHNS and SASEGT. CDR3 length: 13 amino acids. The CDR3 sequence: CASSEERTGEQYF. CDR3 nucleotide sequence: TGTGCCAGCAGTGAAGAAAGGACTGGGGAGCAGTACTTC.

V and J are TRBV5-5 and TRBJ2-7; 8 nucleotides match TRBD2. Germline assignment: CDR1 SGHKS and CDR2 YYEKEE (reference sequence). V was clipped by 4 bases and J by 0 bases; unmatched bases: 6. This CDR3 is built from 15 residues. CDR3 DNA: TGTGCCAGCAGCCAAGAAAGCGGGAGCTCCTACGAGCAGTACTTC. This translates into CASSQESGSSYEQYF. The whole variable domain, filled in from reference TRBV5-5 and TRBJ2-7, reads DAGVTQSPTHLIKTRGQQVTLRCSPISGHKSVSWYQQVLGQGPQFIFQYYEKEERGRGNFPDRFSARQFPNYSSELNVNALLLGDSALYLCASSQESGSSYEQYFGPGTRLTVT.

This clone was seen only a few times. This sequence joins TRBV7-6 and TRBJ1-3, with D possibly TRBD1 on 6 matching bases. The V and J ends lost 3 bases and 0 bases respectively, with 9 bases between them. CDR3 size: 15 residues. Germline CDR1 is SGHVS and CDR2 is FNYEAQ. This chain's CDR3 is CASSFDRSSGNTIYF. CDR3 nucleotides: TGTGCCAGCAGCTTCGACAGGAGCTCTGGAAACACCATATATTTT. Filled out from reference TRBV7-6 and TRBJ1-3, the complete variable domain reads GAGVSQSPRYKVTKRGQDVALRCDPISGHVSLYWYRQALGQGPEFLTYFNYEAQQDKSGLPNDRFSAERPEGSISTLTIQRTEQRDSAMYRCASSFDRSSGNTIYFGEGSWLTVV.

In this sample, this clone turned up a few times. The genes are TRBV6-5 and TRBJ2-7; tentative D call: TRBD2 (6 bases). Germline V gene lookup returns CDR1 MNHEY and CDR2 SVGAGI. Trimming removed 6 bases from V and 5 bases from J, with 20 bases in between. This CDR3 has 15 residues. The CDR3 region is CASRYRDSLWHEQYF. The CDR3 coding sequence is TGTGCCAGCAGGTACCGGGACTCCCTGTGGCACGAGCAGTACTTC.

Concerning this clone: Relative to the germline gene, one junction end is altered; a read error may explain this. The gene calls are TRBV7-9 and TRBJ1-1; no reliable D call. The CDR3 covers 12 residues. The germline V gene has CDR1 SEHNR and CDR2 FQNEAQ (reference sequence). CDR3 sequence (DNA): TGTTCCAGCAGCTTAATCGGGGTTGGAGCTTTCTTT. This translates into CSSSLIGVGAFF.

CDR3: CASSTIGTSGSGGIYEQYF. CDR3 DNA: TGTGCCAGCAGTACAATCGGGACTAGCGGGAGCGGTGGGATCTACGAGCAGTACTTC. The chain employs TRBV28 and TRBJ2-7; TRBD2 aligns across 14 bases. From germline, CDR1 is MDHEN and CDR2 SYDVKM. Germline trimming cut 5 bases from V and 3 bases from J; bases unmatched to any gene: 15. The CDR3 runs to 19 residues.

J is TRBJ2-3 and V is TRBV2; TRBD1 aligns across 9 bases. This CDR3 has 13 amino acids. The V and J ends lost 8 bases and 6 bases, in that order; junction bases with no gene match: 6. The V gene's germline CDR1 is SNHLY and CDR2 FYNNEI. Here the CDR3 reads CASGTGQVDTQYF. DNA for the CDR3: TGTGCCAGCGGGACAGGGCAGGTCGATACGCAGTATTTT.